The clone carrying this T cell receptor (beta chain) was observed at least ten times. Its antigen is still unknown. The CDR3 runs 15 residues. The germline V gene encodes CDR1 MDHEN and CDR2 SYDVKM. V was pared by 8 bases and J by 5 bases, with 21 bases between. TCR beta CDR3 region amplification was performed from RNA transcripts. The TCR CDR3 was amplified in a first-round RT-PCR using the HTBI primer set. TCRdb recomputed calls from the multiplex PCR reads with MiXCR, one row per CDR3 protein. The sample lists approximately 430,000 distinct CDR3 sequences, around 15% occurring once. The sample belongs to a study of T cells in Graves' hyperthyroidism and ophthalmopathy. Study outcomes and limitations: Ophthalmopathy cases were set apart from stable hyperthyroidism by a 13 V-J model.

What was sequenced was blood. V gene TRBV28 combines with J gene TRBJ1-1; possibly TRBD1 for D (6 bases). The sequence came from a man in his late teens or twenties with Graves' ophthalmopathy. The CDR3 DNA is TGTGCCAGCGCCACGGCAGGGGCCCTGAGGACTGAAGCTTTCTTT. This encodes CASATAGALRTEAFF.